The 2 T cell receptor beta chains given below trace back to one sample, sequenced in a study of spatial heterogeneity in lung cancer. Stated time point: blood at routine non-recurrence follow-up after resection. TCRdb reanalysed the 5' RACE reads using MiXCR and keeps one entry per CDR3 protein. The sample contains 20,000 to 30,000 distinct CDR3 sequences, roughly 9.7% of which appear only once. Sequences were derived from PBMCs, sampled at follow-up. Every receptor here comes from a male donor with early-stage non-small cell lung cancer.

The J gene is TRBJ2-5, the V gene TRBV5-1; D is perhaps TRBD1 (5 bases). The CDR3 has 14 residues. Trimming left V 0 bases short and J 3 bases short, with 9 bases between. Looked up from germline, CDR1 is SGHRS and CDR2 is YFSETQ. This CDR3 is CASSLEGLKETQYF. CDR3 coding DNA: TGCGCCAGCAGCTTGGAGGGGTTGAAAGAGACCCAGTACTTC.

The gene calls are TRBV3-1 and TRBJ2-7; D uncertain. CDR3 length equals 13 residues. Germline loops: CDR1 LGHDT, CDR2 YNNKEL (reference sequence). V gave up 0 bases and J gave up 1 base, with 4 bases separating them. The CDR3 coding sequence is TGTGCCAGCAGCCAAGAGCGGTCCTACGAGCAGTACTTC. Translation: CASSQERSYEQYF.